The 31 T cell receptor beta chains given below trace back to one sample, sequenced in a study of technical replicates of blood from several donors. Sequenced by immunoSEQ multiplex PCR; TCRdb stores in-frame clones only, minus some. The sample lists 50,000 to 70,000 clones, 91% seen once, with about 3.6% in the top ten. Sequenced: PBMCs. The receptors derive from a human donor in good health. Some clones in this sample may be carry-over from other donors' samples.

This sequence joins TRBV27 and TRBJ1-1; D gene uncertain. V was clipped by 2 bases and J by 11 bases, with 9 bases between them. The CDR3 sequence is 11 residues long. CDR1 is MNHEY, CDR2 SMNVEV, per germline (reference sequence). CDR3 sequence reads: CASSLSGRAFF. CDR3 coding DNA: TGTGCCAGCAGTTTAAGCGGTAGGGCTTTCTTT.

This chain joins TRBV10-3 and TRBJ1-1, with D hard to call. Per the germline V gene, CDR1 is ENHRY and CDR2 is SYGVKD. Trimming stripped 5 bases from V and 0 bases from J, with 7 bases between. This CDR3 region has 13 residues. CDR3 DNA: TGTGCCATCAGTCCCCTTCTGAACACTGAAGCTTTCTTT. Protein product: CAISPLLNTEAFF.

The chain joins TRBV4-2 to TRBJ2-2; 7 bases line up with TRBD1. Germline V gene sequence: CDR1 LGHNA, CDR2 YNFKEQ. Trimming took 0 bases from V and 4 from J; bases not matched to a gene: 11. The CDR3 has 18 amino acids. The CDR3 sequence: CASSQDRNRGQTTGELFF. The CDR3 DNA reads TGTGCCAGCAGCCAAGATAGAAATCGGGGACAGACCACCGGGGAGCTGTTTTTT.

This rearrangement joins TRBV9 to TRBJ2-3, with a weak D call TRBD2 (7 bases). The CDR3 has 15 amino acids. CDR1 SGDLS and CDR2 YYNGEE come from the germline V gene. Trimming left V 5 bases short and J 0 bases short, with 13 bases between. The CDR3 loop is CASSLGGGSTDTQYF. CDR3 DNA: TGTGCCAGCAGTCTAGGGGGGGGGAGCACAGATACGCAGTATTTT.

V is TRBV19 and J is TRBJ1-1; tentative D call: TRBD1 (6 bases). The CDR3 extends over 16 amino acids. The germline gives CDR1 LNHDA, CDR2 SQIVND (reference sequence). Trimming took 5 bases from V and 0 from J, leaving 16 bases between them. The CDR3 DNA reads as TGTGCCAGTAGTTCCGGACAGAACATCATGAACACTGAAGCTTTCTTT. It specifies CASSSGQNIMNTEAFF.

The V call is TRBV2, the J call TRBJ2-7; a weak D match, TRBD1 (6 bases). There are 10 residues in the CDR3. Germline V lookup: CDR1 SNHLY, CDR2 FYNNEI. The germline V and J ends were trimmed by 8 bases and 7 bases, with 9 bases remaining between them. The DNA of the CDR3 is TGTGCCAGCGGGGGCATTGAGCAGTACTTC. This codes for CASGGIEQYF.

In nucleotides, the CDR3 is TGTGCCAGCAGCCGGGACAGACCCTACGAGCAGTACTTC. It specifies CASSRDRPYEQYF. The chain combines TRBV6-1 with TRBJ2-7, with 7 bases identical to TRBD1. There are 13 residues in the CDR3. Germline values: CDR1 MNHNS, CDR2 SASEGT. Trimming removed 6 bases from V and 2 bases from J; junction bases left unmatched: 4.

The J gene is TRBJ2-5, the V gene TRBV4-2; possibly TRBD1 for D (5 bases). CDR1 LGHNA and CDR2 YNFKEQ come from the germline V gene. With 1 base removed from V and 1 base from J, the gap between germline ends came to 10 bases. CDR3 length: 15 residues. In DNA, the CDR3 is TGTGCCAGCAGCCAAGTATTTGGGGCCCAAGAGACCCAGTACTTC. Translation: CASSQVFGAQETQYF.

The gene calls are TRBV30 and TRBJ1-2; 10 bases fit TRBD1. V shed 3 bases, J shed 8 bases, and the junction held 6 bases outside the gene matches. Germline loops: CDR1 GTSNPN, CDR2 SVGIG (reference sequence). CDR3 length equals 13 residues. DNA for the CDR3: TGTGCCTGGAGCGGGGACAGGGGTGGCGGCTACACCTTC. Protein: CAWSGDRGGGYTF.

This clone came up a few times. The rearrangement uses TRBV4-3 and TRBJ2-5; perhaps TRBD2 as D (5 bases). Trimming cost V 0 bases and J 5 bases, with 13 bases left between them. The CDR3 sequence is 15 residues long. Germline V gives CDR1 LGHNA, CDR2 YSLEER. This chain's CDR3 is CASSQDEGLGETQYF. In nucleotides, the CDR3 is TGCGCCAGCAGCCAAGATGAAGGACTCGGGGAGACCCAGTACTTC.

The chain has TRBV4-2 and TRBJ1-2; D unresolved. The CDR3 length is 14 residues. V gave up 0 bases and J gave up 2 bases, with 7 bases separating them. Germline CDR1 LGHNA, CDR2 YNFKEQ. DNA for the CDR3: TGTGCCAGCAGCCAAGATTCGGGGAACTATGGCTACACCTTC. This gives the protein CASSQDSGNYGYTF.

J is TRBJ2-1 and V is TRBV2; 12 positions match TRBD2. The junction had 6 bases not matched to a gene; V was cut back by 6 bases and J by 3 bases. The V gene's germline CDR1 is SNHLY and CDR2 FYNNEI. The CDR3 consists of 16 residues. As DNA, the CDR3 is TGTGCCAGCAGCGGGGGACTAGCGGGTCGCTACAATGAGCAGTTCTTC. Amino acids: CASSGGLAGRYNEQFF.

The chain couples TRBV2 to TRBJ2-7; TRBD1 might be the D (5 bases). CDR1 and CDR2 from the germline V gene are SNHLY and FYNNEI. The CDR3 is 12 residues long. V lost 8 bases, J lost 12 bases, and 20 bases lay in between. The CDR3 region has the DNA TGTGCCAGCTCCTGGGGCCCGCAGTGGGTGTACTTC. Its protein product is CASSWGPQWVYF.

The chain carries TRBV25-1 and TRBJ2-6; weak D call: TRBD2 (5 bases). Per the germline V gene, CDR1 is MGHDK and CDR2 is SYGVNS. Between the trimmed V and J ends, which lost 1 base and 0 bases, there was a span of 7 bases. The CDR3 is 16 amino acids. This CDR3 reads CASSEFGSSGANVLTF. CDR3 in DNA: TGTGCCAGCAGTGAATTTGGGAGCTCTGGGGCCAACGTCCTGACTTTC.

V is TRBV6-5 and J is TRBJ1-1, with TRBD1 identical over 7 bases. Germline V gene sequence: CDR1 MNHEY, CDR2 SVGAGI. V trimming: 4 bases; J trimming: 6 bases; junction bases outside the gene matches: 8. CDR3 length equals 14 residues. CDR3 DNA sequence: TGTGCCAGCAGTTGGAGGGGGCTCAACGCTGAAGCTTTCTTT. Protein: CASSWRGLNAEAFF.

V gene TRBV9 combines with J gene TRBJ2-2; the D gene is possibly TRBD1 (6 bases). Per the germline V gene, CDR1 is SGDLS and CDR2 is YYNGEE. CDR3 size: 15 residues. V shed 0 bases and J shed 4 bases, with 10 bases lying between them. The CDR3 DNA reads as TGTGCCAGCAGCGTAGTAGGGGGAACCACCGGGGAGCTGTTTTTT. Its translation: CASSVVGGTTGELFF.

This chain links TRBV5-1 with TRBJ1-1; no definite D call. V was shortened by 0 bases and J by 3 bases, with 6 bases between the two germline ends. The germline V gene encodes CDR1 SGHRS and CDR2 YFSETQ. The CDR3 has 13 amino acids. CDR3 DNA sequence: TGCGCCAGCAGCTTGGACGGGGACACTGAAGCTTTCTTT. This encodes CASSLDGDTEAFF. Based on the CDR3 plus reference TRBV5-1 and TRBJ1-1, the full variable domain is KAGVTQTPRYLIKTRGQQVTLSCSPISGHRSVSWYQQTPGQGLQFLFEYFSETQRNKGNFPGRFSGRQFSNSRSEMNVSTLELGDSALYLCASSLDGDTEAFFGQGTRLTVV.

This chain uses TRBV7-8 with TRBJ2-5; the D gene is possibly TRBD2 (6 bases). Trimming cost V 5 bases and J 2 bases, with 15 bases left between them. The germline V gene encodes CDR1 SGHVS and CDR2 FQNEAQ. The CDR3 runs 15 residues. The CDR3 DNA follows: TGTGCCAGCAGCGCAGCGGGCGTGTTTCAAGAGACCCAGTACTTC. Translating gives CASSAAGVFQETQYF.

The chain has TRBV11-1 and TRBJ1-5; the match to TRBD1 covers 9 bases. The V segment lost 3 bases and the J segment 4 bases; nucleotides outside the gene matches: 4. Germline V gene data show CDR1 as SGHAT and CDR2 as FQDESV (reference sequence). The CDR3 is made up of 15 amino acids. DNA for the CDR3: TGTGCCAGCAGCTTGACAGGGGGAAAGAATCAGCCCCAGCATTTT. Amino acids: CASSLTGGKNQPQHF. Filled out from reference TRBV11-1 and TRBJ1-5, the complete variable domain reads EAEVAQSPRYKITEKSQAVAFWCDPISGHATLYWYRQILGQGPELLVQFQDESVVDDSQLPKDRFSAERLKGVDSTLKIQPAELGDSAMYLCASSLTGGKNQPQHFGDGTRLSIL.

The chain recombines TRBV28 with TRBJ1-4; weak D call: TRBD1 (5 bases). CDR1 is MDHEN, CDR2 SYDVKM, per germline. V lost 3 bases, J lost 7 bases, and 15 bases lay in between. The CDR3 extends over 15 amino acids. Written as DNA, the CDR3 is TGTGCCAGCAGTTTTTTCGGGACGGGAGGTGAAAAACTGTTTTTT. Translating gives CASSFFGTGGEKLFF.

The chain links TRBV5-1 to TRBJ1-4; 7 positions agree with TRBD1. The CDR3 contains 14 residues. V lost 1 base and J lost 6; bases outside the gene matches: 3. From germline, CDR1 is SGHRS and CDR2 YFSETQ. CDR3 protein: CASSLQGVDEKLFF. In DNA form, the CDR3 reads TGCGCCAGCAGCTTGCAGGGGGTTGATGAAAAACTGTTTTTT.

The chain has TRBV5-1 and TRBJ1-1; D gene uncertain. With 7 bases removed from V and 4 bases from J, the gap between germline ends came to 17 bases. Germline V lookup: CDR1 SGHRS, CDR2 YFSETQ. CDR3 length equals 14 residues. In nucleotides, the CDR3 is TGCGCCAGCCAACTTGACGAGGTGGGCACTGAAGCTTTCTTT. Translating gives CASQLDEVGTEAFF.

This sequence joins TRBV27 and TRBJ1-2; a possible D gene is TRBD1 (6 bases). Germline loops: CDR1 MNHEY, CDR2 SMNVEV (reference sequence). Between the trimmed V and J ends, which lost 4 bases and 5 bases, there was a span of 11 bases. This CDR3 is built from 13 residues. CDR3 protein: CASSYQGGYGYTF. The CDR3 DNA is TGTGCCAGCAGTTACCAAGGGGGTTATGGCTACACCTTC.

The chain is built from TRBV7-6 and TRBJ1-4; D is perhaps TRBD1 (5 bases). The CDR3 consists of 18 residues. The germline gives CDR1 SGHVS, CDR2 FNYEAQ. Trimming stripped 5 bases from V and 0 bases from J, with 19 bases between. The CDR3 sequence is CASSPGLAGGSTNEKLFF. The CDR3 region has the DNA TGTGCCAGCAGCCCCGGGCTGGCGGGGGGATCAACTAATGAAAAACTGTTTTTT.

The chain couples TRBV11-2 to TRBJ1-4, with D perhaps matching TRBD1 (6 bases). This CDR3 contains 14 residues. Germline V gene data show CDR1 as SGHAT and CDR2 as FQNNGV. The ends were cut back, 5 bases at V and 7 bases at J, with 14 bases in the middle. The CDR3 here is CASSPRTEAEKLFF. CDR3 in DNA: TGTGCCAGCAGCCCCCGGACAGAGGCTGAAAAACTGTTTTTT.

The rearrangement joins TRBV5-6 to TRBJ2-5, with D uncertain. Trimming took 5 bases from V and 2 from J, leaving 10 bases between them. The CDR3 has 13 amino acids. Germline V CDR1 and CDR2: SGHDT, YYEEEE. The CDR3 reads CASSTDTQETQYF. CDR3 in DNA: TGTGCCAGCAGTACTGACACGCAAGAGACCCAGTACTTC.

The sample holds a few counts of this clone. The rearrangement uses TRBV5-4 and TRBJ2-7; TRBD1 might be the D (6 bases). The CDR3 length is 14 residues. CDR1 and CDR2 from the germline V gene are SGHNT and YYREEE (reference sequence). V was clipped by 0 bases and J by 0 bases, with 7 bases between them. CDR3 sequence (DNA): TGTGCCAGCAGCTTGGACAGGGTCTCCTACGAGCAGTACTTC. It encodes CASSLDRVSYEQYF. The whole variable domain, filled in from reference TRBV5-4 and TRBJ2-7, reads ETGVTQSPTHLIKTRGQQVTLRCSSQSGHNTVSWYQQALGQGPQFIFQYYREEENGRGNFPPRFSGLQFPNYSSELNVNALELDDSALYLCASSLDRVSYEQYFGPGTRLTVT.

This rearrangement joins TRBV7-3 to TRBJ2-1, with TRBD2 as a possible D gene (6 bases). The CDR3 is 17 amino acids. V shed 5 bases and J shed 5 bases, with 22 bases lying between them. Germline-derived CDR1 and CDR2 are SGHTA and FQGTGA. CDR3 loop: CASSPGTSPFGDNEQFF. CDR3 coding DNA: TGTGCCAGCAGCCCAGGTACTAGCCCGTTTGGTGACAATGAGCAGTTCTTC. The variable domain in full, completed from reference TRBV7-3 and TRBJ2-1, reads GAGVSQTPSNKVTEKGKYVELRCDPISGHTALYWYRQSLGQGPEFLIYFQGTGAADDSGLPNDRFFAVRPEGSVSTLKIQRTERGDSAVYLCASSPGTSPFGDNEQFFGPGTRLTVL.

The V gene is TRBV4-2, the J gene TRBJ1-1; TRBD1 aligns across 7 bases. Germline V gene data show CDR1 as LGHNA and CDR2 as YNFKEQ. Unmatched junction bases numbered 10, after V lost 0 bases and J lost 0 bases. CDR3 size: 18 residues. The DNA of the CDR3 is TGTGCCAGCAGCCAAGAAGGGTCAGGGGGTATCATGAACACTGAAGCTTTCTTT. Amino acid sequence: CASSQEGSGGIMNTEAFF.

The V and J genes are TRBV7-9 and TRBJ2-7, with D possibly matching TRBD1 (5 bases). The CDR3 has 15 residues. V lost 0 bases and J 4 bases, leaving 13 bases between the germline ends. CDR1 and CDR2 (germline): SEHNR, FQNEAQ (reference sequence). The CDR3 nucleotides read TGTGCCAGCAGCTTAGCCCAAACAGGTTCATACGAGCAGTACTTC. Translating it yields CASSLAQTGSYEQYF.

The chain uses TRBV4-1 and TRBJ2-7; 8 bases map to TRBD2. The V gene's germline CDR1 is MGHRA and CDR2 YSYEKL. Trimming took 0 bases from V and 2 from J; bases not matched to a gene: 6. CDR3 size: 16 residues. CDR3 nucleotide sequence: TGCGCCAGCAGCCAAGATACTAGCGGAGAAACCTACGAGCAGTACTTC. This encodes CASSQDTSGETYEQYF.